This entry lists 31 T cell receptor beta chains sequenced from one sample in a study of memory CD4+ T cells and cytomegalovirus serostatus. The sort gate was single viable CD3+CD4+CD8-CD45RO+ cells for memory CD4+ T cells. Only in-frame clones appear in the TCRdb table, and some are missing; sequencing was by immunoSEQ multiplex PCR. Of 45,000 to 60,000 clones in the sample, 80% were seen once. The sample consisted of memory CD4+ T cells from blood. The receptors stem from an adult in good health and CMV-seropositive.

Here the CDR3 DNA reads TGTGCCAGCAGTCCTCCGACAGGGATTATCTCCTACGAGCAGTACTTC. Amino acids: CASSPPTGIISYEQYF. This chain links TRBV28 with TRBJ2-7, with 7 nucleotides matching TRBD1. Germline V CDR1 and CDR2: MDHEN, SYDVKM. This CDR3 contains 16 residues. The J segment lost 0 bases and the V segment lost 5 bases, leaving 10 bases of the junction unmatched.

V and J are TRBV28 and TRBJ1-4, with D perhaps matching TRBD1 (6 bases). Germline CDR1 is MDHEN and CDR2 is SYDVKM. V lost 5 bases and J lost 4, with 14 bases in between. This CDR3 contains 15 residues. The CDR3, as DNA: TGTGCCAGCAGTACGCAAGGGGGATTTAATGAAAAACTGTTTTTT. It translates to CASSTQGGFNEKLFF. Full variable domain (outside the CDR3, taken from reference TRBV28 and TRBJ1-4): DVKVTQSSRYLVKRTGEKVFLECVQDMDHENMFWYRQDPGLGLRLIYFSYDVKMKEKGDIPEGYSVSREKKERFSLILESASTNQTSMYLCASSTQGGFNEKLFFGSGTQLSVL.

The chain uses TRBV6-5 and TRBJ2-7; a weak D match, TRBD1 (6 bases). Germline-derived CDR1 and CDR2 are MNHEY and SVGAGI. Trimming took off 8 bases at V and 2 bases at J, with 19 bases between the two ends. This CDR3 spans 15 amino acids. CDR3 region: CASGFTGSRAYEQYF. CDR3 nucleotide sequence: TGTGCCAGCGGATTTACAGGGAGCCGGGCCTACGAGCAGTACTTC.

The CDR3 DNA reads TGTGCCAGCAGCGCGCCCATACTAGCCGGGAGGGGCATTCAGTACTTC. Encoded protein: CASSAPILAGRGIQYF. The V call is TRBV11-2, the J call TRBJ2-4; 8 bases are a match to TRBD2. CDR1 and CDR2 (germline): SGHAT, FQNNGV. V shed 5 bases, J shed 9 bases, and the junction held 15 bases outside the gene matches. CDR3 length: 16 amino acids.

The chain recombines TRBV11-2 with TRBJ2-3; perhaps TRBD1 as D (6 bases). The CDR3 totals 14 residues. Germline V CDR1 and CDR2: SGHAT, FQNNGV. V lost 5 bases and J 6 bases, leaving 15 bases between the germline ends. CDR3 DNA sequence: TGTGCCAGCAGCCTCCAACGACAGGTGGATACGCAGTATTTT. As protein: CASSLQRQVDTQYF.

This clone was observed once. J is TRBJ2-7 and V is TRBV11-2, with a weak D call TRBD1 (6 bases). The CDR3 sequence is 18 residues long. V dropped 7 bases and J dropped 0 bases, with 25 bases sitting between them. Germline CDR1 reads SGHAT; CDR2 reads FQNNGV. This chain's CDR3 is CASTGQFQFLSGSYEQYF. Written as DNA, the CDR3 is TGTGCCAGCACAGGACAGTTCCAGTTTTTATCGGGCTCCTACGAGCAGTACTTC.

Written as DNA, the CDR3 is TGCAGTGCTGCCACGGGACAGCGACTGTTTTTT. It yields the protein CSAATGQRLFF. This chain links TRBV20-1 with TRBJ1-4; TRBD1 agrees at 7 bases. Germline trimming cut 5 bases from V and 13 bases from J; bases unmatched to any gene: 7. The CDR3 consists of 11 residues. Germline V gives CDR1 DFQATT, CDR2 SNEGSKA (reference sequence).

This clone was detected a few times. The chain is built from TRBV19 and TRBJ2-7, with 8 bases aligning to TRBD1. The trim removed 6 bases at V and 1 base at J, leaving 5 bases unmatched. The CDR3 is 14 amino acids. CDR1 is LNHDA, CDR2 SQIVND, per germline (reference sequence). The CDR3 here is CASRADRVSYEQYF. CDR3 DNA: TGTGCCAGTAGAGCGGACAGGGTGTCCTACGAGCAGTACTTC.

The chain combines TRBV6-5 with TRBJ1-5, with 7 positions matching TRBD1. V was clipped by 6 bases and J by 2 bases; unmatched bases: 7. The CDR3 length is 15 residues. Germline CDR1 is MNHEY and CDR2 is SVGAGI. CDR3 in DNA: TGTGCCAGCAGACGTCAGGGGGGGGGCAATCAGCCCCAGCATTTT. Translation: CASRRQGGGNQPQHF.

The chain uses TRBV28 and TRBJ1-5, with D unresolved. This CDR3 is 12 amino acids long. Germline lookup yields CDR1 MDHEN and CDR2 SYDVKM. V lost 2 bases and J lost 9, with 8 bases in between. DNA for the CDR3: TGTGCCAGCAGTTTAAGAGTATCGCCCCAGCATTTT. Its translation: CASSLRVSPQHF.

CDR3 sequence: CAWSDQDNQPQHF. In DNA form, the CDR3 reads TGTGCCTGGAGCGATCAGGACAATCAGCCCCAGCATTTT. This chain connects TRBV30 to TRBJ1-5; D gene uncertain. Germline CDR1 and CDR2: GTSNPN and SVGIG (reference sequence). Trimming left V 3 bases short and J 3 bases short, with 9 bases between. This CDR3 has 13 residues.

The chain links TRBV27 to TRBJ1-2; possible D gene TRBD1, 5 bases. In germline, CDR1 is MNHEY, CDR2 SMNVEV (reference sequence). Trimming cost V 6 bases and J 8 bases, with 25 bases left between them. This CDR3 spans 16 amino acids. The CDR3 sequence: CASSPMKGRDSGGYTF. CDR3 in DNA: TGTGCCAGCAGCCCAATGAAGGGAAGAGACAGCGGCGGCTACACCTTC.

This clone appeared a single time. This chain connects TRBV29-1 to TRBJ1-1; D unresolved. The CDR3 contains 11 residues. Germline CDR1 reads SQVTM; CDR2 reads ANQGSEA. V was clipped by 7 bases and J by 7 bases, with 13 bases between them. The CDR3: CSAGRKNEAFF. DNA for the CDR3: TGCAGCGCTGGACGGAAAAATGAAGCTTTCTTT.

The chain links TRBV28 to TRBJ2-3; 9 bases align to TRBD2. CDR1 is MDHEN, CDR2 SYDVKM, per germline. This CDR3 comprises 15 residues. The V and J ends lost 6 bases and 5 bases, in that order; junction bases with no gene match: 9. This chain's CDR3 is CASSWGGTSLDTQYF. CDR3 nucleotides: TGTGCCAGCAGCTGGGGTGGGACTAGCTTAGATACGCAGTATTTT.

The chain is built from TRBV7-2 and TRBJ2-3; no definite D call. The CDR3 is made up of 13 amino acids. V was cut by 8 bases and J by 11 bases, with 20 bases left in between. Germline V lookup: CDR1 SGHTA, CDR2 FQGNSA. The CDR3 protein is CASARMIHIEQYF. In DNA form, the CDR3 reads TGTGCCAGCGCTAGGATGATACACATCGAGCAGTATTTT. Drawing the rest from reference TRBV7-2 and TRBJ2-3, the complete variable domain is GAGVSQSPSNKVTEKGKDVELRCDPISGHTALYWYRQSLGQGLEFLIYFQGNSAPDKSGLPSDRFSAERTGGSVSTLTIQRTQQEDSAVYLCASARMIHIEQYFGPGTRLTVL.

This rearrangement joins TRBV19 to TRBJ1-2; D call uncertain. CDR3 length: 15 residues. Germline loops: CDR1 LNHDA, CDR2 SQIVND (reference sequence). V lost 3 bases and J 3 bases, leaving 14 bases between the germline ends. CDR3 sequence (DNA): TGTGCCAGTAGTATGAGTTCAGGAAGTCACTATGGCTACACCTTC. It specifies CASSMSSGSHYGYTF.

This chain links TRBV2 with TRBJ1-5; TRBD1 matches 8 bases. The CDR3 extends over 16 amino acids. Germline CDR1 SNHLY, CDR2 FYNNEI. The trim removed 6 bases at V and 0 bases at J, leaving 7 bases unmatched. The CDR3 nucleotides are TGTGCCAGCAGCCTTGACAGGGGATATAGCAATCAGCCCCAGCATTTT. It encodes CASSLDRGYSNQPQHF.

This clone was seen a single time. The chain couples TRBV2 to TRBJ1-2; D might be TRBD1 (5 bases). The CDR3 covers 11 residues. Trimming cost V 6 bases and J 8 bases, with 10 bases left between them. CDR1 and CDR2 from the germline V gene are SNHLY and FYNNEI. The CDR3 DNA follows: TGTGCCAGCAGCTCGGGGACGGGCTACACCTTC. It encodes CASSSGTGYTF.

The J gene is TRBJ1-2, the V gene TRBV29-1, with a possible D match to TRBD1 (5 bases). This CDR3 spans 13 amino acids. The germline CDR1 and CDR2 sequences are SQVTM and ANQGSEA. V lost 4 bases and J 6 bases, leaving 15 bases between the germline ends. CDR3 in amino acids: CSVGGGRADGYTF. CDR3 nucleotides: TGCAGCGTTGGGGGTGGCAGGGCGGATGGCTACACCTTC.

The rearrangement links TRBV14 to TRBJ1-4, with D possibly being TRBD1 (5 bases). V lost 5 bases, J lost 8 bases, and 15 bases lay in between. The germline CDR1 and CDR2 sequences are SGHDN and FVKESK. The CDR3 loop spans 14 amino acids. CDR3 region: CASSKMGWGEKLFF. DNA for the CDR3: TGTGCCAGCAGCAAGATGGGGTGGGGGGAAAAACTGTTTTTT.

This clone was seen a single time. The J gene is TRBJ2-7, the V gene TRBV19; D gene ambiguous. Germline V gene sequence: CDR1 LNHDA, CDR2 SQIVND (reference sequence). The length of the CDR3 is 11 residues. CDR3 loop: CAVGNSYEQYF. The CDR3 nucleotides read TGTGCGGTAGGGAATTCGTACGAGCAGTACTTC.

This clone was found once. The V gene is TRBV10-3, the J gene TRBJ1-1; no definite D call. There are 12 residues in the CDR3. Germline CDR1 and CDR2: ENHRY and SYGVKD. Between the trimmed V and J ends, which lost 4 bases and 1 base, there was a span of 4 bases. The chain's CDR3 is CAISGANTEAFF. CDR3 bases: TGTGCCATCAGTGGGGCGAACACTGAAGCTTTCTTT.

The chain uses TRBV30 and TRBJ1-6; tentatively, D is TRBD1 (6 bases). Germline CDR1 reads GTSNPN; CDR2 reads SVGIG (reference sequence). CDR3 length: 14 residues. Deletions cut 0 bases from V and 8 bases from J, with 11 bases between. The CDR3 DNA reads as TGTGCCTGGAGTGTGGGGGGGCCAGATTCACCCCTCCACTTT. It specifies CAWSVGGPDSPLHF.

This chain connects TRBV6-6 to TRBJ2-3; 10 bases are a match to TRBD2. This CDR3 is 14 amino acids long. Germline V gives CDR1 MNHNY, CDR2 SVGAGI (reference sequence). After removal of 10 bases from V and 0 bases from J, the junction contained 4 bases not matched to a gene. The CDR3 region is CATKREGSTDTQYF. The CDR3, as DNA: TGTGCCACCAAGCGGGAGGGAAGCACAGATACGCAGTATTTT.

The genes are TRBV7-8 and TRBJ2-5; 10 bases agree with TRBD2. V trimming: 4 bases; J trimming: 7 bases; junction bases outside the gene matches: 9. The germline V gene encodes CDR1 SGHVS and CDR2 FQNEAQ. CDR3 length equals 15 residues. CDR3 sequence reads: CASSSRLAGGGTQYF. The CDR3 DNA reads TGTGCCAGCAGCTCCAGACTAGCGGGCGGCGGGACCCAGTACTTC.

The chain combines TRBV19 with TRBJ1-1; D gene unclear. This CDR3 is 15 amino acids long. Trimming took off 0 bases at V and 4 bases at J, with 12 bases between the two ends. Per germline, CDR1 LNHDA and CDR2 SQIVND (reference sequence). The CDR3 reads CASSIDRASATEAFF. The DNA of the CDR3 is TGTGCCAGTAGTATAGATCGCGCATCTGCCACTGAAGCTTTCTTT.

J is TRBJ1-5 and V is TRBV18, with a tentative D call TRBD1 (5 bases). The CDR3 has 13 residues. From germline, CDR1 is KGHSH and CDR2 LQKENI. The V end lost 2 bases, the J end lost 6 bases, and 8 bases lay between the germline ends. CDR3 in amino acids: CASSPGGSQPQHF. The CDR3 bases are TGTGCCAGCTCACCAGGGGGTTCTCAGCCCCAGCATTTT.

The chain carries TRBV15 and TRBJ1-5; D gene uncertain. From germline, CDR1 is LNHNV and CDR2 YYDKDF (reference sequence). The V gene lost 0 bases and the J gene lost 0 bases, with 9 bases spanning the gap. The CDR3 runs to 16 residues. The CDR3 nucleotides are TGTGCCACCAGCAGAGATTTAGGTTATAGCAATCAGCCCCAGCATTTT. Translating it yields CATSRDLGYSNQPQHF.

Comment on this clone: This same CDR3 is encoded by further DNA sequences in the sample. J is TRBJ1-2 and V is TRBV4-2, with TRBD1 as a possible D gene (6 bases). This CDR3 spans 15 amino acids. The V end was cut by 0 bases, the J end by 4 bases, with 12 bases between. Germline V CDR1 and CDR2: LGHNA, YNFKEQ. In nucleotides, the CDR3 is TGTGCCAGCAGCCAAGATACCCAGGGGACCTATGGCTACACCTTC. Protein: CASSQDTQGTYGYTF.

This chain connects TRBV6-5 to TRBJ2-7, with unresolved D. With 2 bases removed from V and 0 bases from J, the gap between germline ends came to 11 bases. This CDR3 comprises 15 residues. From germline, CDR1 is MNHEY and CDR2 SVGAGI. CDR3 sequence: CASSYQPLGSYEQYF. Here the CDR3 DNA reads TGTGCCAGCAGTTACCAGCCTCTGGGCTCCTACGAGCAGTACTTC.

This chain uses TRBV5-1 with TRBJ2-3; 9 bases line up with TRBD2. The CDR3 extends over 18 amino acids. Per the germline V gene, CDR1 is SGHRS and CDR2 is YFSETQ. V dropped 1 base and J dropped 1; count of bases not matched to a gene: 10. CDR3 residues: CASSLMLAGRGGTDTQYF. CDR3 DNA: TGCGCCAGCAGCTTGATGCTAGCGGGAAGGGGTGGCACAGATACGCAGTATTTT.